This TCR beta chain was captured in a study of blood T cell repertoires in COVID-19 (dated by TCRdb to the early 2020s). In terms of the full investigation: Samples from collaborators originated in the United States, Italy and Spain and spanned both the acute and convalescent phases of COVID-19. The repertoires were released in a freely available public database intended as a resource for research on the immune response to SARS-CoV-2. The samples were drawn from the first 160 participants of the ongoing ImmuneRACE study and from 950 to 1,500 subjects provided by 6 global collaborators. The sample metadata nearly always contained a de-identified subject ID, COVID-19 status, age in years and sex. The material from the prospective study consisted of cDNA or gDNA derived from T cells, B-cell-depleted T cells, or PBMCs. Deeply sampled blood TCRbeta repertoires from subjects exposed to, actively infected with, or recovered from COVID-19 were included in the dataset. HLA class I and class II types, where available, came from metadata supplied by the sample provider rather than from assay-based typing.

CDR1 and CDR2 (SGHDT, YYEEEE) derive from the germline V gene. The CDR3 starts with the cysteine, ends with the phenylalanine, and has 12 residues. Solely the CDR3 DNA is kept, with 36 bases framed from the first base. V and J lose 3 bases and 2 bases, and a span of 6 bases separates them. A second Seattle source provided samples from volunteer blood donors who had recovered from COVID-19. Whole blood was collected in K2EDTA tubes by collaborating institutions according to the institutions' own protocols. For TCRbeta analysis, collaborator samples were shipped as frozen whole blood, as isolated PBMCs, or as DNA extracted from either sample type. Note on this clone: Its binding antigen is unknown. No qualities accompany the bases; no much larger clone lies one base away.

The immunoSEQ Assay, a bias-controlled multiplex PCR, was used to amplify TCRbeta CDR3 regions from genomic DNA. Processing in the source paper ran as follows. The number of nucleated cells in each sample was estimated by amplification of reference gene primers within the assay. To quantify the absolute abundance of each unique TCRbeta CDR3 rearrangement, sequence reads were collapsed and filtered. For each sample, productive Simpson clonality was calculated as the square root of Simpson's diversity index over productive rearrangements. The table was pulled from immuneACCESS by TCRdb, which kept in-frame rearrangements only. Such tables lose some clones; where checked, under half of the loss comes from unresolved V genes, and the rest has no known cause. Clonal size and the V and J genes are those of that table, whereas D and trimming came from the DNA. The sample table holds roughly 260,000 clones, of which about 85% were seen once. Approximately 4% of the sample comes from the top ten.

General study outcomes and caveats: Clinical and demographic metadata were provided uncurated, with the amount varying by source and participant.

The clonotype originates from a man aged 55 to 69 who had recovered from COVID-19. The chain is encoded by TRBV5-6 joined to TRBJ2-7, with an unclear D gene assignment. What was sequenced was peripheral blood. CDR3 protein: CASSYDTYEQYF. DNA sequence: TGTGCCAGCAGCTATGACACCTACGAGCAGTACTTC. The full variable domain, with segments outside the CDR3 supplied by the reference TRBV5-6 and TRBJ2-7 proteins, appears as DAGVTQSPTHLIKTRGQQVTLRCSPKSGHDTVSWYQQALGQGPQFIFQYYEEEERQRGNFPDRFSGHQFPNYSSELNVNALLLGDSALYLCASSYDTYEQYFGPGTRLTVT.